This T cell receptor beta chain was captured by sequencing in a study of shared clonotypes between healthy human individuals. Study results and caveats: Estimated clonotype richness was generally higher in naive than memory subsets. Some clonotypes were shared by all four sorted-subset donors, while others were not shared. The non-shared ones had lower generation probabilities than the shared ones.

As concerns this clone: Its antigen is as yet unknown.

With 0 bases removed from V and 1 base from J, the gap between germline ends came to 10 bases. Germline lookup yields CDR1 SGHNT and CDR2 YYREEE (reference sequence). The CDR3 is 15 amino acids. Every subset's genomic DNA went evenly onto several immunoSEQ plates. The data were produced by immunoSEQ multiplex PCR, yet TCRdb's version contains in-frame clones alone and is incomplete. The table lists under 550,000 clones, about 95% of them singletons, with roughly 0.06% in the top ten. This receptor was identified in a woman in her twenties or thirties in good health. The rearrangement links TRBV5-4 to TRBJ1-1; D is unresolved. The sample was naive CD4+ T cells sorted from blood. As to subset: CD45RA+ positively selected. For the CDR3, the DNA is TGTGCCAGCAGCTTGGTTCTTGCTCCGAACACTGAAGCTTTCTTT. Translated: CASSLVLAPNTEAFF.